Below, one TCR beta chain is given with its context. TCRdb's table, derived via immunoSEQ multiplex PCR, lists solely in-frame clones and lacks some. The sample lists around 230,000 clones, approximately 83% occurring once. The CDR3 runs to 13 residues. CDR1 MNHEY and CDR2 SMNVEV come from the germline V gene (reference sequence). The V end lost 9 bases, the J end lost 0 bases, and 9 bases lay between the germline ends. The sample belongs to a study of blood T cell repertoires in COVID-19. Looking at the study overall: Sample material is recorded as cDNA or gDNA derived from T cells, B-cell-depleted T cells, or PBMCs.

Sequences were obtained from PBMCs or T cells enriched from blood (not recorded which). This clonotype originated in a woman aged 40-49 years with acute COVID-19. The chain is built from TRBV27 and TRBJ1-5; no firm D call. Here the CDR3 reads CASKRDSNQPQHF. The DNA of the CDR3 is TGTGCCAGTAAGAGGGATAGCAATCAGCCCCAGCATTTT.